These 18 T cell receptor beta chains were all obtained from the same sample, sequenced in a study of blood T cell repertoires in COVID-19. Only in-frame clones appear in the TCRdb table, and some are missing; sequencing was by immunoSEQ multiplex PCR. The sample holds about 180,000 clones, about 83% seen once. Specimen: peripheral blood. These receptors originate from a person aged 65-85 years with COVID-19, enrolled during active disease.

This rearrangement joins TRBV18 to TRBJ1-2; no reliable D call. Germline lookup yields CDR1 KGHSH and CDR2 LQKENI. Trimming cost V 2 bases and J 6 bases, with 16 bases left between them. The CDR3 loop spans 15 amino acids. The CDR3 DNA sequence: TGTGCCAGCTCACCAAATCCCGACTCGTTAGATGGCTACACCTTC. Residues: CASSPNPDSLDGYTF.

The chain is built from TRBV5-1 and TRBJ2-2, with 8 bases that match TRBD2. The CDR3 contains 14 residues. The J segment lost 9 bases and the V segment lost 4 bases, leaving 8 bases of the junction unmatched. Germline V CDR1 and CDR2: SGHRS, YFSETQ. CDR3 amino acids: CASSRNSGTRELFF. CDR3 DNA: TGCGCCAGCAGCCGCAATAGCGGGACCAGGGAGCTGTTTTTT. The whole variable domain, filled in from reference TRBV5-1 and TRBJ2-2, reads KAGVTQTPRYLIKTRGQQVTLSCSPISGHRSVSWYQQTPGQGLQFLFEYFSETQRNKGNFPGRFSGRQFSNSRSEMNVSTLELGDSALYLCASSRNSGTRELFFGEGSRLTVL.

J is TRBJ2-1 and V is TRBV15; a possible D gene is TRBD2 (6 bases). V was cut by 6 bases and J by 4 bases, with 16 bases left in between. Per germline, CDR1 LNHNV and CDR2 YYDKDF (reference sequence). The length of the CDR3 is 15 residues. This chain's CDR3 is CATSRTTQPYNEQFF. The CDR3 nucleotides read TGTGCCACCAGTAGGACTACCCAACCTTACAATGAGCAGTTCTTC. The complete variable domain, with remaining parts taken from reference TRBV15 and TRBJ2-1, reads DAMVIQNPRYQVTQFGKPVTLSCSQTLNHNVMYWYQQKSSQAPKLLFHYYDKDFNNEADTPDNFQSRRPNTSFCFLDIRSPGLGDTAMYLCATSRTTQPYNEQFFGPGTRLTVL.

The genes are TRBV29-1 and TRBJ1-2; no reliable D call. This CDR3 spans 14 amino acids. Germline V lookup: CDR1 SQVTM, CDR2 ANQGSEA. V was cut by 1 base and J by 5 bases, with 14 bases left in between. The CDR3 sequence is CSVEGPGSLYGYTF. In DNA form, the CDR3 reads TGCAGCGTTGAAGGGCCGGGGTCCCTATATGGCTACACCTTC.

The V and J genes are TRBV28 and TRBJ1-2, with TRBD1 matching over 9 bases. In germline, CDR1 is MDHEN, CDR2 SYDVKM. The CDR3 covers 14 residues. Trimming cost V 5 bases and J 4 bases; bases outside gene matches: 5. The CDR3 DNA follows: TGTGCCAGCAGTACAGGGGGCAGAGGCTATGGCTACACCTTC. Translated: CASSTGGRGYGYTF.

This chain connects TRBV28 to TRBJ1-4, with 7 nucleotides matching TRBD1. Trimming at V came to 3 bases and at J to 5 bases, leaving 3 bases not matched to a gene. CDR1 and CDR2 (germline): MDHEN, SYDVKM. CDR3 length: 14 amino acids. This CDR3 is CASSLGTVNEKLFF. The CDR3 DNA sequence: TGTGCCAGCAGTTTGGGGACAGTAAATGAAAAACTGTTTTTT. Filled out from reference TRBV28 and TRBJ1-4, the complete variable domain reads DVKVTQSSRYLVKRTGEKVFLECVQDMDHENMFWYRQDPGLGLRLIYFSYDVKMKEKGDIPEGYSVSREKKERFSLILESASTNQTSMYLCASSLGTVNEKLFFGSGTQLSVL.

The chain links TRBV19 to TRBJ1-6; D uncertain. The CDR3 has 14 residues. Germline CDR1 is LNHDA and CDR2 is SQIVND (reference sequence). V lost 4 bases and J lost 6, with 10 bases in between. The CDR3, as DNA: TGTGCCAGTAGTAATCTTCCGGGTAATTCACCCCTCCACTTT. This gives the protein CASSNLPGNSPLHF.

The rearrangement joins TRBV9 to TRBJ2-1, with D possibly being TRBD1 (5 bases). V lost 4 bases and J lost 9, with 23 bases in between. The CDR3 totals 16 residues. Germline V CDR1 and CDR2: SGDLS, YYNGEE. CDR3 nucleotide sequence: TGTGCCAGCAGCCCGGAGCAAACAACGACAGACAGTGAGCAGTTCTTC. Encoded protein: CASSPEQTTTDSEQFF.

The gene calls are TRBV2 and TRBJ2-1, with a possible D match to TRBD2 (7 bases). Germline CDR1 is SNHLY and CDR2 is FYNNEI. Trimming pared 6 bases from V and 8 bases from J, leaving 20 bases between. This CDR3 contains 15 residues. This CDR3 is CASRERGGPGYEQFF. The CDR3 DNA reads as TGTGCCAGCAGGGAAAGGGGGGGGCCCGGCTATGAGCAGTTCTTC.

The chain joins TRBV7-2 to TRBJ1-6, with 8 bases matching TRBD1. V trimming: 2 bases; J trimming: 6 bases; junction bases outside the gene matches: 6. The length of the CDR3 is 16 residues. CDR1 is SGHTA and CDR2 is FQGNSA in the germline V gene. The CDR3 spells CASSLSAGGFNSPLHF. In nucleotides, the CDR3 is TGTGCCAGCAGCTTAAGCGCAGGGGGCTTTAATTCACCCCTCCACTTT. Supplemented by reference TRBV7-2 and TRBJ1-6, the full variable domain reads GAGVSQSPSNKVTEKGKDVELRCDPISGHTALYWYRQSLGQGLEFLIYFQGNSAPDKSGLPSDRFSAERTGGSVSTLTIQRTQQEDSAVYLCASSLSAGGFNSPLHFGNGTRLTVT.

The rearrangement joins TRBV7-8 to TRBJ2-5; possibly TRBD1 for D (6 bases). The germline V gene has CDR1 SGHVS and CDR2 FQNEAQ. The CDR3 contains 15 residues. Trimming pared 1 base from V and 4 bases from J, leaving 13 bases between. Here the CDR3 reads CASSLVGGGRETQYF. The DNA for the CDR3 is TGTGCCAGCAGCTTAGTGGGTGGGGGCAGAGAGACCCAGTACTTC. The variable domain in full, completed from reference TRBV7-8 and TRBJ2-5, reads GAGVSQSPRYKVAKRGQDVALRCDPISGHVSLFWYQQALGQGPEFLTYFQNEAQLDKSGLPSDRFFAERPEGSVSTLKIQRTQQEDSAVYLCASSLVGGGRETQYFGPGTRLLVL.

The chain carries TRBV25-1 and TRBJ1-1; perhaps TRBD1 as D (5 bases). V lost 6 bases and J 1 base, leaving 12 bases between the germline ends. The CDR3 runs 14 residues. CDR1 is MGHDK and CDR2 is SYGVNS in the germline V gene. The CDR3, as DNA: TGTGCCAGCAGGGGCCGGGGGGAGAACACTGAAGCTTTCTTT. Translated: CASRGRGENTEAFF.

The chain recombines TRBV5-1 with TRBJ2-1; 8 bases match TRBD2. After removal of 1 base from V and 7 bases from J, the junction contained 7 bases not matched to a gene. This CDR3 region has 15 residues. From germline, CDR1 is SGHRS and CDR2 YFSETQ. The CDR3 loop reads CASSLSAGGMNEQFF. CDR3 nucleotide sequence: TGCGCCAGCAGCTTGTCGGCGGGGGGCATGAATGAGCAGTTCTTC.

This sequence joins TRBV11-2 and TRBJ2-1; weak D call: TRBD1 (6 bases). There are 15 residues in the CDR3. Per germline, CDR1 SGHAT and CDR2 FQNNGV. V was pared by 5 bases and J by 5 bases, with 16 bases between. This CDR3 reads CASSAHHRVHNEQFF. The CDR3 DNA is TGTGCCAGCAGCGCGCACCACAGGGTCCACAATGAGCAGTTCTTC.

For the CDR3, the DNA is TGTGCCAGCAGTGAAGTCCACCACAGGGGAGATGAGCAGTTCTTC. It yields the protein CASSEVHHRGDEQFF. The chain uses TRBV6-1 and TRBJ2-1; 7 nucleotides agree with TRBD1. Germline trimming cut 1 base from V and 8 bases from J; bases unmatched to any gene: 8. CDR1 and CDR2 (germline): MNHNS, SASEGT. This CDR3 has 15 residues.

This chain uses TRBV14 with TRBJ2-2; 10 bases are a match to TRBD2. CDR1 is SGHDN, CDR2 FVKESK, per germline. V was pared by 0 bases and J by 5 bases, with 6 bases of the junction left unmatched. The CDR3 is 17 amino acids. The CDR3 protein is CASSQEALAGYTGELFF. CDR3 in DNA: TGTGCCAGCAGCCAAGAAGCACTAGCGGGATATACCGGGGAGCTGTTTTTT. The full variable domain, in which reference TRBV14 and TRBJ2-2 provide the parts outside the CDR3, is EAGVTQFPSHSVIEKGQTVTLRCDPISGHDNLYWYRRVMGKEIKFLLHFVKESKQDESGMPNNRFLAERTGGTYSTLKVQPAELEDSGVYFCASSQEALAGYTGELFFGEGSRLTVL.

The rearrangement uses TRBV4-2 and TRBJ2-2, with 7 bases aligning to TRBD1. Germline assignment: CDR1 LGHNA and CDR2 YNFKEQ. V shed 4 bases, J shed 6 bases, and the junction held 5 bases outside the gene matches. The CDR3 runs 14 residues. The CDR3 reads CASSPRQGAGELFF. CDR3 coding DNA: TGTGCCAGCAGCCCACGACAGGGTGCCGGGGAGCTGTTTTTT.

The V and J genes are TRBV19 and TRBJ1-2; 9 bases fit TRBD1. The CDR3 consists of 15 residues. V shed 5 bases, J shed 3 bases, and the junction held 7 bases outside the gene matches. The germline gives CDR1 LNHDA, CDR2 SQIVND (reference sequence). CDR3 nucleotides: TGTGCCAGTAGTGGAACCCGGGACAGGGACTATGGCTACACCTTC. This gives the protein CASSGTRDRDYGYTF.